This TCR beta chain emerged from a study of T cell repertoires in ileal Crohn's disease. Overall study: The M0 sample came from the inflamed ileal portion of the resected specimen.

Some clones are missing from TCRdb's copy, which holds only in-frame ones; the method was immunoSEQ multiplex PCR. The data show several thousand clones, over 75% seen once. Study outcomes and limitations: Endoscopic recurrence occurred in every patient whose clonality exceeded 26.8%.

A note on this clone: Antigen specificity is unknown.

Germline CDR1 is MNHNS and CDR2 is SASEGT. V was shortened by 3 bases and J by 6 bases, with 15 bases between the two germline ends. CDR3 length: 14 residues. Documented time point: inflamed ileum from the surgical specimen. The TCR was taken from an adult with Crohn's disease. The sequencing input was ileal tissue. The chain links TRBV6-1 to TRBJ2-7, with no clear D. CDR3 sequence (DNA): TGTGCCAGCAGTGAGGAGTCGGAAAGGACCGAGCAGTACTTC. Its protein product is CASSEESERTEQYF.